Listed below are T cell receptor beta chains from one sample, sequenced in a study of beta chain features in type 1 diabetes. Assay: immunoSEQ multiplex PCR; the TCRdb copy retains only in-frame clones and omits some. The sample lists about 620,000 clones, around 15% seen once, with under 0.095% in the top ten. Sequencing used naive CD4+ T cells from blood. These receptors were collected from a man in his late teens or twenties in good health. The CDR3 runs from the conserved cysteine through the conserved F or W. A D gene is named only where the DNA matches it firmly. Not every row has a clone size; where given, it reads once, few, many or a size class.

D gene,J gene,clone size,V gene,CDR3 protein,CDR3 DNA
NA,TRBJ2-3,few,TRBV6-1,CASLKGRLGTDTQYF,TGTGCCAGCTTGAAAGGGCGCCTTGGCACAGATACGCAGTATTTT
NA,TRBJ1-1,few,TRBV7-2,CASRVQENTEAFF,TGTGCCAGCAGGGTACAGGAGAACACTGAAGCTTTCTTT
NA,TRBJ1-2,few,TRBV11-2,CASSPDIFRGTNYGYTF,TGTGCCAGCAGCCCGGACATTTTTCGAGGGACTAACTATGGCTACACCTTC
NA,TRBJ2-1,few,TRBV7-2,CASSTRRSRGSPYNEQFF,TGTGCCAGCAGCACCCGGAGATCACGGGGCTCTCCCTACAATGAGCAGTTCTTC
NA,TRBJ2-4,few,TRBV6-5,CASSYSNVGPQNIQYF,TGTGCCAGCAGTTACTCGAATGTAGGCCCGCAAAACATTCAGTACTTC
TRBD1,TRBJ2-7,few,TRBV7-9,CASSLGTGGPQYF,TGTGCCAGCAGCTTAGGGACAGGGGGCCCTCAGTACTTC
TRBD1,TRBJ1-5,few,TRBV19,CASTTLGRRGSNQPQHF,TGTGCCAGTACCACCCTCGGGCGCAGGGGGAGCAATCAGCCCCAGCATTTT
NA,TRBJ1-5,NA,TRBV4-1,CASSQGQVGQPQHF,TGCGCCAGCAGCCAAGGTCAGGTGGGTCAGCCCCAGCATTTT
NA,TRBJ2-7,NA,TRBV28,CASSLGTYEQYF,TGTGCCAGCAGTTTAGGAACCTACGAGCAGTACTTC
TRBD1,TRBJ2-1,NA,TRBV19,CASSTWTGGPNEQFF,TGTGCCAGTAGTACCTGGACAGGGGGGCCCAATGAGCAGTTCTTC
NA,TRBJ2-7,few,TRBV7-3,CASSLTHDVGYEQYF,TGTGCCAGCAGCTTAACGCACGACGTCGGCTACGAGCAGTACTTC
TRBD1,TRBJ2-1,few,TRBV5-1,CASSLPRGDRNEQFF,TGCGCCAGCAGCTTGCCCCGAGGGGACAGGAATGAGCAGTTCTTC
NA,TRBJ2-1,few,TRBV28,CASSPTVRLFF,TGTGCCAGCAGCCCGACAGTCCGTTTGTTCTTC
NA,TRBJ1-6,NA,TRBV5-4,CASSLSRGGSYNSPLHF,TGTGCCAGCAGCTTGAGTCGGGGAGGCTCCTATAATTCACCCCTCCACTTT
NA,TRBJ1-1,few,TRBV9,CASSLESGSPEAFF,TGTGCCAGCAGCCTAGAGTCAGGTTCTCCTGAAGCTTTCTTT